A single sample gave rise to the 11 T cell receptor beta chains below, sequenced in a study of T cells in Graves' hyperthyroidism and ophthalmopathy. TCR beta CDR3 regions were amplified from RNA. TCR CDR3 underwent first-round RT-PCR with the HTBI primer set. TCRdb ran MiXCR on the multiplex PCR reads and lists one entry per CDR3 protein. The table shows about 200,000 distinct CDR3 sequences, with roughly a sixth occurring only once. The sequencing input was blood. The source is a woman aged 45-59 years with Graves' hyperthyroidism.

Many counts were recorded for this clonotype. The J gene is TRBJ1-4, the V gene TRBV3-1, with D unclear. The length of the CDR3 is 16 residues. The germline V gene has CDR1 LGHDT and CDR2 YNNKEL (reference sequence). V lost 0 bases, J lost 2 bases, and 10 bases lay in between. The CDR3 spells CASSQDASRTNEKLFF. In nucleotides, the CDR3 is TGTGCCAGCAGCCAAGATGCGTCGAGGACTAATGAAAAACTGTTTTTT.

The chain has TRBV18 and TRBJ2-7; no firm D call. The CDR3 totals 14 residues. Trimming took 3 bases from V and 2 from J, leaving 11 bases between them. CDR1 is KGHSH and CDR2 is LQKENI in the germline V gene. The CDR3 region is CASSPQSRTYEQYF. The CDR3, as DNA: TGTGCCAGCTCACCTCAGTCAAGAACCTACGAGCAGTACTTC.

The V gene is TRBV7-6, the J gene TRBJ1-1; D not resolved. Germline CDR1 SGHVS, CDR2 FNYEAQ. The V and J ends lost 0 bases and 1 base respectively, with 6 bases between them. This CDR3 comprises 14 residues. In nucleotides, the CDR3 is TGTGCCAGCAGCTTAGCGATGGGGAACACTGAAGCTTTCTTT. Amino acids: CASSLAMGNTEAFF.

The chain carries TRBV20-1 and TRBJ1-3; the D is unclear. V lost 8 bases, J lost 3 bases, and 11 bases lay in between. Germline V gene data show CDR1 as DFQATT and CDR2 as SNEGSKA (reference sequence). CDR3 length: 12 amino acids. Here the CDR3 DNA reads TGCAGTTTTATGGGAGTTGGAAACACCATATATTTT. Amino acid sequence: CSFMGVGNTIYF.

The chain has TRBV7-3 and TRBJ1-1; the match to TRBD1 covers 7 bases. The trim removed 2 bases at V and 6 bases at J, leaving 6 bases unmatched. Germline CDR1 and CDR2: SGHTA and FQGTGA. The CDR3 is 14 amino acids. The CDR3 loop is CASSLHAGGAEAFF. CDR3 nucleotides: TGTGCCAGCAGCTTACACGCAGGGGGTGCTGAAGCTTTCTTT.

This clonotype was seen at least ten times. The V and J genes are TRBV4-1 and TRBJ1-1; the D is unclear. Germline CDR1 and CDR2: MGHRA and YSYEKL. The CDR3 spans 15 residues. Trimming left V 0 bases short and J 0 bases short, with 8 bases between. The CDR3 loop reads CASSQDRQMNTEAFF. For the CDR3, the DNA is TGCGCCAGCAGCCAAGATCGCCAGATGAACACTGAAGCTTTCTTT.

This clonotype was observed many times. The chain links TRBV7-9 to TRBJ2-1, with 9 bases lining up with TRBD2. V lost 1 base, J lost 5 bases, and 6 bases stayed unmatched. The CDR3 sequence is 16 residues long. Per germline, CDR1 SEHNR and CDR2 FQNEAQ (reference sequence). The CDR3 DNA follows: TGTGCCAGCAGCTTAGTTGTAGCGGGGGTCAACAATGAGCAGTTCTTC. Protein sequence: CASSLVVAGVNNEQFF.

Of note for this clonotype: A much more abundant neighbour one base away suggests this may be a read error. The V call is TRBV5-5, the J call TRBJ2-4; D might be TRBD2 (7 bases). The germline CDR1 and CDR2 sequences are SGHKS and YYEKEE (reference sequence). CDR3 size: 16 residues. Trimming cost V 5 bases and J 7 bases, with 22 bases left between them. CDR3 protein: CASRRGGQPIGNIQYF. As DNA, the CDR3 is TGTGCCAGCAGAAGGGGGGGCCAACCCATAGGCAACATTCAGTACTTC.

This clonotype was detected ten times or more. The chain has TRBV6-1 and TRBJ2-1, with 9 positions matching TRBD2. Germline trimming cut 5 bases from V and 4 bases from J; bases unmatched to any gene: 9. The CDR3 sequence is 16 residues long. Per germline, CDR1 MNHNS and CDR2 SASEGT. CDR3: CASSLFSGSGYNEQFF. For the CDR3, the DNA is TGTGCCAGCAGTTTATTTAGCGGGAGTGGTTACAATGAGCAGTTCTTC.

As regards this clonotype: A read error may explain this, as a much larger clone is one base away. The V gene is TRBV10-3, the J gene TRBJ2-5, with no clear D. This CDR3 region has 11 residues. Germline CDR1 reads ENHRY; CDR2 reads SYGVKD. DNA of the CDR3: TGTGCCATCAGTGACGAAGAGGCCCAGTACTTC. It specifies CAISDEEAQYF.

This clonotype showed up just a few times. J is TRBJ2-5 and V is TRBV9, with 8 bases matching TRBD2. The germline V gene has CDR1 SGDLS and CDR2 YYNGEE. V was pared by 3 bases and J by 7 bases, with 11 bases of the junction left unmatched. This CDR3 region has 15 residues. Here the CDR3 reads CASSEASGLGVTQYF. CDR3 nucleotide sequence: TGTGCCAGCAGCGAGGCTAGCGGGTTGGGGGTGACCCAGTACTTC.